This entry concerns a single T cell receptor beta chain. The length of the CDR3 is 14 residues. V was pared by 2 bases and J by 1 base, with 8 bases between. CDR1 and CDR2 (germline): MNHEY, SVGEGT. These data belong to a study of blood T cell repertoires in COVID-19. TCRdb's table, derived via immunoSEQ multiplex PCR, lists solely in-frame clones and lacks some. Among 200,000 to 300,000 clones listed, around 88% were seen once. This rearrangement joins TRBV6-2 or TRBV6-3 to TRBJ1-1; possibly TRBD1 for D (5 bases). The sequenced sample was peripheral blood. The source of this sequence is an elderly man with acute or convalescent COVID-19. This CDR3 reads CASSYRGSNTEAFF. The CDR3 DNA follows: TGTGCCAGCAGTTACAGGGGCTCGAACACTGAAGCTTTCTTT.